Following are 2 T cell receptor beta chains from one sample sequenced in a study of radiation and T cells in renal cell carcinoma (dated by TCRdb to the early 2020s). Receptor libraries were prepared by the immunoSEQ multiplex PCR assay. TCRdb took over this immuneACCESS table, retaining in-frame rearrangements with V and J assigned. Such tables are incomplete; in checked studies, under half of the missing clones stem from an unresolved V gene, and the remainder is unexplained. This sample gives fewer than 15,000 clones in total; over 60% of them show up just once. Clones ranked in the top ten supply under 20% of the sample. What the time point label conveys for this sample: tumor resected at nephrectomy. The treatment or condition tag for this specimen amounts to: treatment-naive control, cytoreductive nephrectomy. The input for sequencing was tumor tissue, taken from a patient whose treatment was nephrectomy without radiotherapy. Receptor source: a woman older than 75 with renal cell carcinoma.

In this sample, this clone turned up a few times. V gene TRBV7-9 combines with J gene TRBJ2-1, with 10 positions matching TRBD1. V was pared by 5 bases and J by 8 bases, with 9 bases of the junction left unmatched. The CDR3 length is 15 residues. Per the germline V gene, CDR1 is SEHNR and CDR2 is FQNEAQ (reference sequence). The CDR3 nucleotides read TGTGCCAGCAGCCGACCCGGGACAGGGGAACATGAGCAGTTCTTC. Protein product: CASSRPGTGEHEQFF.

A few counts support this clone. The J gene is TRBJ1-6, the V gene TRBV19; 7 bases map to TRBD1. V trimming: 7 bases; J trimming: 6 bases; junction bases outside the gene matches: 6. CDR1 is LNHDA, CDR2 SQIVND, per germline (reference sequence). CDR3 length: 14 residues. The CDR3 protein is CASTPTGTNSPLHF. CDR3 in DNA: TGTGCCAGTACCCCGACAGGGACTAATTCACCCCTCCACTTT.